This TCR beta chain was identified in a study of blood T cell repertoires in COVID-19. In the study's own analysis: Counts of nucleated cells, estimated from reference gene primer amplification, were obtained. TCRdb's table, derived via immunoSEQ multiplex PCR, lists solely in-frame clones and lacks some. V and J calls plus clone size are reproduced from that table; the DNA served to infer D and trimming. In the table there are approximately 480,000 clones, around 90% of which are singletons. CDR3 size: 15 residues. Deletions cut 1 base from V and 8 bases from J, with 15 bases between. Germline values: CDR1 SNHLY, CDR2 FYNNEI.

The clonotype originates from a young woman who had recovered from COVID-19. V and J are TRBV2 and TRBJ2-1; D might be TRBD2 (6 bases). The specimen sequenced was PBMCs or T cells enriched from blood (not recorded which). CDR3 loop: CASSEGGVSWDEQFF. The CDR3 coding sequence is TGTGCCAGCAGTGAAGGGGGGGTATCGTGGGATGAGCAGTTCTTC.